Sequencing of this T cell receptor beta chain was carried out in a study of blood T cell repertoires in COVID-19. Turning to the study itself: COVID-19 samples, acute and convalescent, were from the United States, Italy and Spain. Sources were T cells, B-cell-depleted T cells, or PBMCs; the material itself was cDNA or gDNA.

Trimming removed 2 bases at V and 8 bases at J, with 6 bases between. CDR1 and CDR2 (germline): ENHRY, SYGVKD. This CDR3 has 11 residues. Methods used by the authors: By means of reference gene primer amplification, nucleated cell counts were estimated. The repertoire was sequenced with immunoSEQ multiplex PCR; TCRdb's copy has only in-frame clones and lacks some. Clonal size and the V and J genes are those of that table, whereas D and trimming came from the DNA. There are some 290,000 clones in the sample; around 83% occur only once, and around 3.6% lies in the top ten. The chain joins TRBV10-3 to TRBJ1-2; D is unresolved. The sample taken for sequencing was peripheral blood. The receptor was derived from a man aged 18-30 years with active or convalescent COVID-19. The CDR3 coding sequence is TGTGCCATCAGTGAGACATGGGGCTACACCTTC. Its protein is CAISETWGYTF.